The 17 T cell receptor beta chains below come from one sample, sequenced in a study of cytomegalovirus exposure and HLA in healthy donors (dated by TCRdb to 2015 to 2018). Libraries were constructed by the immunoSEQ multiplex PCR assay. A mixture of 60 forward primers for TCR Vbeta segments and 13 reverse primers for TCR Jbeta segments was used in the multiplex PCR. TCRdb re-hosts the immuneACCESS table, in-frame sequences only. Its copies lack some clones; in the studies checked, an unresolved V gene accounts for under half of them, and the cause for the rest is not known. Within this sample are 150,000 to 200,000 clones, with 80% of them counted one time only. The ten biggest clones cover approximately 6.7% of the sample. Specimen: PBMCs. The receptors were gathered from a man younger than 45 in good health and CMV-seropositive.

V and J are TRBV9 and TRBJ2-5; no firm D call. V lost 4 bases, J lost 3 bases, and 13 bases lay in between. Germline CDR1 SGDLS, CDR2 YYNGEE. The CDR3 length is 14 residues. Here the CDR3 DNA reads TGTGCCAGCAGCCCCCCTTTAGTAGAAGAGACCCAGTACTTC. Translated, it gives CASSPPLVEETQYF. The entire variable domain, with the rest obtained from reference TRBV9 and TRBJ2-5, is as follows: DSGVTQTPKHLITATGQRVTLRCSPRSGDLSVYWYQQSLDQGLQFLIQYYNGEERAKGNILERFSAQQFPDLHSELNLSSLELGDSALYFCASSPPLVEETQYFGPGTRLLVL.

V is TRBV6-6 and J is TRBJ2-7; possibly TRBD1 for D (6 bases). The germline V gene has CDR1 MNHNY and CDR2 SVGAGI (reference sequence). Trimming removed 7 bases from V and 3 bases from J, with 22 bases in between. The CDR3 has 16 amino acids. This CDR3 is CASNLGQGTPLYEQYF. CDR3 bases: TGTGCCAGCAACTTAGGGCAGGGGACCCCTCTCTACGAGCAGTACTTC.

The CDR3 nucleotides read TGTGCCAGCTCACCGGAGATCTATGGCTACACCTTC. Protein sequence: CASSPEIYGYTF. V and J are TRBV18 and TRBJ1-2; D gene uncertain. Trimming removed 3 bases from V and 4 bases from J, with 6 bases in between. The CDR3 is 12 residues long. The V gene's germline CDR1 is KGHSH and CDR2 LQKENI.

The table lists this clone with a few counts. V and J are TRBV12-5 and TRBJ1-1, with a possible D match to TRBD1 (6 bases). Trimming took 6 bases from V and 7 from J, leaving 18 bases between them. Germline V gives CDR1 LGHNT, CDR2 FRNRAP. The CDR3 has 14 residues. The CDR3 DNA reads TGTGCTAGTGGCGATCCATTAGGGGGAGATGAAGCTTTCTTT. This gives the protein CASGDPLGGDEAFF.

This chain uses TRBV4-1 with TRBJ2-2; TRBD1 might be the D (6 bases). Germline V CDR1 and CDR2: MGHRA, YSYEKL. The V gene lost 4 bases and the J gene lost 8 bases, with 26 bases spanning the gap. The CDR3 runs 18 residues. The CDR3 here is CASSLTGSTGLGAGELFF. The CDR3 nucleotides are TGCGCCAGCAGCCTAACTGGGTCGACAGGCTTGGGGGCGGGGGAGCTGTTTTTT.

This clone was found a few times. In nucleotides, the CDR3 is TGTGCCAGCTTAATGGACAGGGGGCCTCAGCCCCAGCATTTT. This codes for CASLMDRGPQPQHF. The chain employs TRBV6-1 and TRBJ1-5; 11 bases are a match to TRBD1. CDR3 length: 14 amino acids. Germline CDR1 reads MNHNS; CDR2 reads SASEGT. V was pared by 8 bases and J by 6 bases, with 6 bases of the junction left unmatched.

This clone was counted only a few times. This chain's CDR3 is CASSLGSTSPSSYEQYF. The CDR3 bases are TGTGCCAGCAGCTTGGGGTCCACTAGCCCAAGCTCCTACGAGCAGTACTTC. The chain joins TRBV5-4 to TRBJ2-7; D perhaps matches TRBD2 (6 bases). Germline-derived CDR1 and CDR2 are SGHNT and YYREEE (reference sequence). V was cut by 0 bases and J by 0 bases, with 16 bases left in between. This CDR3 has 17 amino acids.

This clone turned up a few times. The chain links TRBV5-5 to TRBJ1-1; 9 positions match TRBD1. The CDR3 loop spans 14 amino acids. Trimming at V came to 4 bases and at J to 1 base, leaving 2 bases not matched to a gene. CDR1 is SGHKS and CDR2 is YYEKEE in the germline V gene (reference sequence). The CDR3 coding sequence is TGTGCCAGCAGCGAGGACAGGGGGAACACTGAAGCTTTCTTT. Amino acids: CASSEDRGNTEAFF.

The rearrangement links TRBV9 to TRBJ2-1; 9 positions agree with TRBD2. CDR1 and CDR2 from the germline V gene are SGDLS and YYNGEE. The V segment lost 0 bases and the J segment 9 bases; nucleotides outside the gene matches: 10. The CDR3 contains 16 residues. The CDR3 loop is CASSVVPAGGLGEQFF. The CDR3 bases are TGTGCCAGCAGCGTAGTTCCGGCGGGAGGGTTGGGTGAGCAGTTCTTC.

The chain uses TRBV5-1 and TRBJ1-3; possible D gene TRBD1, 6 bases. CDR3 length: 15 amino acids. Germline values: CDR1 SGHRS, CDR2 YFSETQ. Trimming took 4 bases from V and 0 from J, leaving 11 bases between them. The CDR3 coding sequence is TGCGCCAGCAGCCCGGACAGTTCCTCTGGAAACACCATATATTTT. Protein product: CASSPDSSSGNTIYF.

The V gene is TRBV28, the J gene TRBJ1-3, with D hard to call. V dropped 6 bases and J dropped 0 bases, with 12 bases sitting between them. CDR3 size: 15 residues. Germline V gives CDR1 MDHEN, CDR2 SYDVKM. The CDR3 region has the DNA TGTGCCAGCAGCCTGGAAACGGGCTCTGGAAACACCATATATTTT. Its translation: CASSLETGSGNTIYF.

The chain carries TRBV9 and TRBJ1-1; no definite D call. In germline, CDR1 is SGDLS, CDR2 YYNGEE. CDR3 length: 15 amino acids. The V end lost 4 bases, the J end lost 1 base, and 14 bases lay between the germline ends. CDR3 region: CASSPPRVENTEAFF. In nucleotides, the CDR3 is TGTGCCAGCAGCCCCCCACGGGTCGAGAACACTGAAGCTTTCTTT.

The chain carries TRBV10-3 and TRBJ2-7; a possible D gene is TRBD1 (5 bases). Germline CDR1 is ENHRY and CDR2 is SYGVKD. V dropped 6 bases and J dropped 3 bases, with 15 bases sitting between them. The CDR3 is 14 amino acids. The CDR3 sequence is CAIRTEPSNYEQYF. The CDR3, as DNA: TGTGCCATCAGGACAGAACCCTCCAACTACGAGCAGTACTTC.

The V call is TRBV7-9, the J call TRBJ1-5; 10 bases map to TRBD1. Germline V gene sequence: CDR1 SEHNR, CDR2 FQNEAQ (reference sequence). The CDR3 runs to 14 residues. Trimming at V came to 3 bases and at J to 5 bases, leaving 1 base not matched to a gene. CDR3 in amino acids: CASSLGTGDQPQHF. For the CDR3, the DNA is TGTGCCAGCAGCTTGGGGACAGGGGATCAGCCCCAGCATTTT.

In this sample, this clone turned up once. V gene TRBV27 combines with J gene TRBJ1-1; D unclear. Trimming removed 5 bases at V and 1 base at J, with 17 bases between. This CDR3 region has 16 residues. CDR1 and CDR2 (germline): MNHEY, SMNVEV (reference sequence). CDR3 sequence: CASSPGRVTPNTEAFF. In nucleotides, the CDR3 is TGTGCCAGCAGTCCCGGCCGGGTAACCCCGAACACTGAAGCTTTCTTT.

The genes are TRBV6-1 and TRBJ2-3; TRBD2 aligns across 8 bases. The germline V gene has CDR1 MNHNS and CDR2 SASEGT. V was clipped by 2 bases and J by 6 bases; unmatched bases: 19. The CDR3 is 19 residues long. In nucleotides, the CDR3 is TGTGCCAGCAGTGAAAGGGCGGTGGAGAGCGGGAGTTATTCGGATACGCAGTATTTT. Translating gives CASSERAVESGSYSDTQYF.

The chain links TRBV28 to TRBJ1-6; TRBD1 matches 8 bases. Germline V CDR1 and CDR2: MDHEN, SYDVKM. This CDR3 is 16 amino acids long. The J segment lost 7 bases and the V segment lost 7 bases, leaving 12 bases of the junction unmatched. The CDR3 spells CASTSPQGARNSPLHF. Here the CDR3 DNA reads TGTGCCAGCACCTCCCCCCAGGGGGCGAGAAATTCACCCCTCCACTTT. The full variable domain, completed using reference TRBV28 and TRBJ1-6, is DVKVTQSSRYLVKRTGEKVFLECVQDMDHENMFWYRQDPGLGLRLIYFSYDVKMKEKGDIPEGYSVSREKKERFSLILESASTNQTSMYLCASTSPQGARNSPLHFGNGTRLTVT.